This paragraph reports one TCR beta chain. This clonotype has more than one count but fewer than ten. What this receptor recognizes is not known. No much larger clone is present one base from it, and per-base qualities are unavailable. The library was made by 5' RACE. Instrument used: Illumina HiSeq 2000. Template switching introduced a universal primer binding site; the final cDNA contained a unique molecular identifier, enabling accurate counting of TCR cDNA molecules. Specific primers in the conserved constant-segment region were used to synthesize first-strand cDNA for TCR alpha and beta chains. To control for contamination, every cDNA library carried two barcodes: a SMART-Mk sample barcode plus Illumina barcodes. TruSeq adapter sequences, together with Illumina sample barcodes, were added in two successive PCR steps. TCR alpha and beta cDNA libraries were sequenced on the Illumina HiSeq platform with custom primers. In the paper's pipeline: Raw reads were processed with MiGEC to extract unique molecular identifiers, and MiXCR was used to determine CDR3 positions. Recombination models were inferred per individual with the repgenHMM and IGoR tools using an EM algorithm. Shared clonotypes were analyzed with the tcR package in R, and sharing was normalized by the product of cloneset sizes. Out-of-frame nonproductive sequences were analyzed to study raw recombination free of thymic and clonal selection effects. TCRdb passed the public sequencing reads through fastp at Q25 and MiXCR, retaining productive beta sequences. Records with the same CDR3 protein are collapsed into one entry carrying the most frequent genes and DNA. TCRdb assigned the V and J calls; the authors' analysis was not used. The sample table lists 700,000 or so distinct CDR3 sequences, less than 10% of them with a count of one. The ten largest clones add up to more than 0.75% of the sample.

This sample is part of a study of identical twins (dated by TCRdb to 2016 to 2017). With regard to the full study: To test whether fetal clonotypes persist, the study used deep sequencing on TCR alpha and beta repertoires from monozygotic twins, unrelated adults of various ages, and cord blood. To rule out contamination, replicate twin experiments were performed at different times with different library preparation protocols. General findings and caveats noted by the study authors: Excess twin sharing in beta out-of-frame sequences was weaker because fewer shared sequences lowered the signal-to-noise ratio. Because the same donors could not be followed over many years, the conclusions relied on cross-sectional statistical analysis. In monozygotic twins, out-of-frame TCR alpha sharing was systematically underestimated by recombination models, although the models agreed with sharing between unrelated individuals. Fewer insertions were carried by abundant cord blood beta clonotypes; a weaker similar trend was observed in young adult naive repertoires, while no such trend was observed in memory repertoires. Compared with coincidental sharing between unrelated individuals, out-of-frame TCR alpha sequences shared between twins had an excess of sequences with low generation probability. Zero-insertion analyses could be partly confounded by invariant T cells such as MAIT and iNKT, though diverse VJ usage argued against such confounding for most clonotypes.

The CDR3 goes from the cysteine to the phenylalanine over 18 residues. Only the CDR3 DNA is retained, 54 bases long and in frame from the first base. The CDR1 and CDR2 encoded by the germline V gene are SNHLY and FYNNEI. Trimming at the junction amounts to 6 bases on V and 7 bases on J, and the germline ends lie 28 bases apart. All donors were healthy Caucasians. The twin cohort consisted of three pairs of female monozygotic twins, all aged roughly 18 to 30 years. The RNA used for TCR libraries was isolated from peripheral blood mononuclear cells. This sample also belongs to another study, concerning yellow fever vaccine responses in identical twins. In that second paper, the authors write: The T cell response to vaccination in identical twins was reported by the authors to appear partly convergent and partly personalized. The study precisely tracked vaccine-responding T cell clones in identical twins.

Rearrangement joined TRBV2 to TRBJ2-1, with TRBD1 tentatively as D gene (7 bases match). The sample comprised PBMCs. The sequence derives from a woman aged 18-29 years in good health. This receptor carries the CDR3 CASSEDRRILARGNEQFF. The nucleotide sequence is given as TGTGCCAGCAGCGAGGACAGGAGAATCCTAGCGAGAGGTAATGAGCAGTTCTTC.